A single sample is the source of the 28 T cell receptor beta chains below, sequenced in a study of shared clonotypes between healthy human individuals. Sequenced by immunoSEQ multiplex PCR; TCRdb stores in-frame clones only, minus some. Of about 600,000 clones listed, approximately 97% are singletons. The sequenced sample consisted of naive CD4+ T cells sorted from blood. The subset is: CD45RA+ positively selected. All receptors come from a woman aged 25 to 39 in good health.

The chain has TRBV6-5 and TRBJ1-5, with a tentative D call TRBD1 (5 bases). The CDR3 runs to 14 residues. Germline assignment: CDR1 MNHEY and CDR2 SVGAGI. Trimming took 4 bases from V and 5 from J, leaving 12 bases between them. The CDR3 is CASSSSAGDQPQHF. The CDR3 nucleotides are TGTGCCAGCAGTTCGTCAGCGGGGGATCAGCCCCAGCATTTT.

V gene TRBV7-2 combines with J gene TRBJ1-1; D call uncertain. CDR3 length: 13 residues. Trimming took 2 bases from V and 8 from J, leaving 12 bases between them. From germline, CDR1 is SGHTA and CDR2 FQGNSA. CDR3 protein: CASSLKFDPEAFF. Written as DNA, the CDR3 is TGTGCCAGCAGCTTAAAGTTTGACCCCGAAGCTTTCTTT.

The chain recombines TRBV28 with TRBJ2-1, with 7 bases aligning to TRBD1. V was clipped by 8 bases and J by 6 bases; unmatched bases: 10. Germline V gives CDR1 MDHEN, CDR2 SYDVKM. The CDR3 has 14 residues. CDR3 in amino acids: CASSPRQGFNEQFF. CDR3 sequence (DNA): TGTGCCAGCTCCCCGAGACAGGGTTTCAATGAGCAGTTCTTC.

This clone has a single count. The rearrangement links TRBV6-5 to TRBJ1-6, with 7 positions matching TRBD1. The CDR3 sequence is 14 residues long. The germline V gene has CDR1 MNHEY and CDR2 SVGAGI. V was clipped by 9 bases and J by 7 bases; unmatched bases: 9. The CDR3 region has the DNA TGTGCCAGTTCCGCGGACAGGAGAAATTCACCCCTCCACTTT. Translation: CASSADRRNSPLHF.

This sequence joins TRBV29-1 and TRBJ2-7, with D tentatively TRBD2 (5 bases). Germline V gene data show CDR1 as SQVTM and CDR2 as ANQGSEA. The CDR3 is 11 residues long. The germline V and J ends were trimmed by 6 bases and 6 bases, with 12 bases remaining between them. CDR3 loop: CSVHTRVEQYF. For the CDR3, the DNA is TGCAGCGTCCACACTAGAGTCGAGCAGTACTTC.

This clone was observed a handful of times. Relative to the germline gene, one junction end is altered; a read error may explain this. V and J are TRBV6-5 and TRBJ2-1, with 8 bases aligning to TRBD1. The CDR3 length is 14 residues. Germline lookup yields CDR1 MNHEY and CDR2 SVGAGI. The CDR3 here is CASSYGQGAGIVIF. The CDR3 DNA sequence: TGTGCCAGCAGTTACGGCCAGGGGGCAGGGATTGTAATCTTC.

CDR3 residues: CASSLRQGSYNEQFF. CDR3 nucleotide sequence: TGTGCCAGCAGCTTAAGACAGGGCTCCTACAATGAGCAGTTCTTC. The J gene is TRBJ2-1, the V gene TRBV7-9, with 7 bases fitting TRBD1. V gave up 2 bases and J gave up 0 bases; unmatched junction bases: 1. CDR3 size: 15 residues. Looked up from germline, CDR1 is SEHNR and CDR2 is FQNEAQ (reference sequence).

V gene TRBV27 combines with J gene TRBJ2-1, with TRBD2 matching 7 bases. The V gene end was trimmed by 3 bases and the J gene end by 4 bases; junction bases not matched to a gene: 6. Germline lookup yields CDR1 MNHEY and CDR2 SMNVEV (reference sequence). This CDR3 has 15 residues. The CDR3 coding sequence is TGTGCCAGCAGTTTTGGGCGGGAGTCGTACAATGAGCAGTTCTTC. It encodes CASSFGRESYNEQFF.

The chain carries TRBV6-6 and TRBJ2-7; D remains ambiguous. Germline V gene data show CDR1 as MNHNY and CDR2 as SVGAGI (reference sequence). V shed 0 bases and J shed 5 bases, with 11 bases lying between them. There are 14 residues in the CDR3. This CDR3 is CASSYSSSVHEQYF. In nucleotides, the CDR3 is TGTGCCAGCAGTTACTCGAGTTCGGTCCACGAGCAGTACTTC.

The gene calls are TRBV28 and TRBJ1-2; 12 positions match TRBD1. V lost 6 bases and J lost 7; bases outside the gene matches: 12. The CDR3 is 16 residues long. CDR1 is MDHEN and CDR2 is SYDVKM in the germline V gene. The CDR3 protein is CASSLNRDRGRSGYTF. In nucleotides, the CDR3 is TGTGCCAGCAGCCTTAACCGGGACAGGGGGCGCAGTGGCTACACCTTC.

J is TRBJ2-7 and V is TRBV5-5; 9 nucleotides agree with TRBD1. The germline CDR1 and CDR2 sequences are SGHKS and YYEKEE (reference sequence). V was clipped by 4 bases and J by 4 bases; unmatched bases: 12. The CDR3 covers 16 residues. The CDR3 is CASSASGTGRRYEQYF. The CDR3 DNA sequence: TGTGCCAGCAGCGCCAGCGGGACAGGGAGAAGATACGAGCAGTACTTC.

The chain recombines TRBV5-6 with TRBJ2-7; D unclear. V was clipped by 9 bases and J by 0 bases, with 13 bases between them. This CDR3 has 13 amino acids. Germline V gene sequence: CDR1 SGHDT, CDR2 YYEEEE. The CDR3 spells CATKIRGSYEQYF. CDR3 in DNA: TGTGCCACCAAGATCAGAGGCTCCTACGAGCAGTACTTC.

This chain uses TRBV28 with TRBJ2-3; D may correspond to TRBD1 or TRBD2 (6 bases each). This CDR3 contains 19 residues. Trimming took 4 bases from V and 5 from J, leaving 28 bases between them. Germline CDR1 is MDHEN and CDR2 is SYDVKM. The CDR3 protein is CASSSYRESKAGIGDTQYF. The CDR3 DNA reads TGTGCCAGCAGTTCCTACAGGGAGAGTAAAGCGGGTATAGGAGATACGCAGTATTTT.

The chain combines TRBV15 with TRBJ2-7, with 7 bases identical to TRBD2. The V gene end was trimmed by 0 bases and the J gene end by 3 bases; junction bases not matched to a gene: 5. CDR3 size: 15 residues. Germline CDR1 is LNHNV and CDR2 is YYDKDF (reference sequence). The chain's CDR3 is CATSRDPGTNYEQYF. The CDR3 bases are TGTGCCACCAGCAGAGACCCCGGGACTAACTACGAGCAGTACTTC.

V gene TRBV2 combines with J gene TRBJ1-4; TRBD1 is a possible D gene (5 bases). The V and J ends lost 6 bases and 4 bases respectively, with 15 bases between them. In germline, CDR1 is SNHLY, CDR2 FYNNEI. The CDR3 is 15 residues long. In DNA form, the CDR3 reads TGTGCCAGCAGCCCCGACGGGGCTGGTAATGAAAAACTGTTTTTT. This encodes CASSPDGAGNEKLFF.

V gene TRBV28 combines with J gene TRBJ2-7; maybe TRBD2 (6 bases). Per germline, CDR1 MDHEN and CDR2 SYDVKM. The CDR3 is 14 residues long. The V end lost 1 base, the J end lost 6 bases, and 13 bases lay between the germline ends. CDR3 sequence reads: CASSLFSQGGEQYF. The CDR3 region has the DNA TGTGCCAGCAGTTTATTCAGTCAGGGAGGCGAGCAGTACTTC.

This clone was seen more than once but under ten times. The chain carries TRBV11-2 and TRBJ2-7, with 7 bases fitting TRBD1. The ends lost 3 bases at V and 0 bases at J; junction bases unmatched: 5. This CDR3 contains 15 residues. Germline V lookup: CDR1 SGHAT, CDR2 FQNNGV. The CDR3 loop reads CASSFNTGVSYEQYF. Here the CDR3 DNA reads TGTGCCAGCAGCTTTAATACAGGGGTCTCCTACGAGCAGTACTTC.

The chain links TRBV29-1 to TRBJ2-6; D possibly matches TRBD1 or TRBD2 (6 bases each). CDR1 is SQVTM and CDR2 is ANQGSEA in the germline V gene. The CDR3 has 16 residues. The V end was cut by 0 bases, the J end by 3 bases, with 12 bases between. Written as DNA, the CDR3 is TGCAGCGTTGAAGATCTGGAGGGGGATGGGGCCAACGTCCTGACTTTC. It codes for CSVEDLEGDGANVLTF. The full variable domain, rest sourced from reference TRBV29-1 and TRBJ2-6, is SAVISQKPSRDICQRGTSLTIQCQVDSQVTMMFWYRQQPGQSLTLIATANQGSEATYESGFVIDKFPISRPNLTFSTLTVSNMSPEDSSIYLCSVEDLEGDGANVLTFGAGSRLTVL.

This clone was seen once. The chain is built from TRBV18 and TRBJ1-1; 9 bases align to TRBD1. This CDR3 region has 15 residues. V shed 3 bases and J 7 bases; nucleotides not matched to a gene: 9. Germline V gives CDR1 KGHSH, CDR2 LQKENI. CDR3 DNA: TGTGCCAGCTCACCGTCGGGACAGGGCACTCTTGAAGCTTTCTTT. Residues: CASSPSGQGTLEAFF. Combining the CDR3 with reference TRBV18 and TRBJ1-1 gives the whole variable domain NAGVMQNPRHLVRRRGQEARLRCSPMKGHSHVYWYRQLPEEGLKFMVYLQKENIIDESGMPKERFSAEFPKEGPSILRIQQVVRGDSAAYFCASSPSGQGTLEAFFGQGTRLTVV.

The chain carries TRBV5-1 and TRBJ1-4, with 7 bases lining up with TRBD1. The CDR3 consists of 14 residues. The V and J ends lost 1 base and 6 bases, in that order; junction bases with no gene match: 3. Germline assignment: CDR1 SGHRS and CDR2 YFSETQ. Written as DNA, the CDR3 is TGCGCCAGCAGCTTGCCCCAGGGGGATGAAAAACTGTTTTTT. Translating it yields CASSLPQGDEKLFF.

The genes are TRBV19 and TRBJ2-1; 9 bases agree with TRBD2. Germline V gene sequence: CDR1 LNHDA, CDR2 SQIVND (reference sequence). This CDR3 is built from 19 residues. Trimming took 8 bases from V and 4 from J; bases not matched to a gene: 21. CDR3: CASSRSVSSGSSGYNEQFF. Written as DNA, the CDR3 is TGTGCCAGTTCCCGGTCTGTGAGTAGCGGGAGCTCGGGTTACAATGAGCAGTTCTTC. Full variable domain (outside the CDR3, taken from reference TRBV19 and TRBJ2-1): DGGITQSPKYLFRKEGQNVTLSCEQNLNHDAMYWYRQDPGQGLRLIYYSQIVNDFQKGDIAEGYSVSREKKESFPLTVTSAQKNPTAFYLCASSRSVSSGSSGYNEQFFGPGTRLTVL.

The gene calls are TRBV4-2 and TRBJ2-1; 10 bases fit TRBD2. V trimming: 3 bases; J trimming: 8 bases; junction bases outside the gene matches: 13. CDR1 LGHNA and CDR2 YNFKEQ come from the germline V gene. This CDR3 has 17 amino acids. CDR3 DNA sequence: TGTGCCAGCAGCCAGAGGGGTGGCACTAGCGGGAAGGATGAGCAGTTCTTC. Encoded protein: CASSQRGGTSGKDEQFF.

V usage is TRBV11-3 and J usage is TRBJ2-1, with 7 bases matching TRBD1. The CDR3 is 17 residues long. From germline, CDR1 is SGHNT and CDR2 YENEEA. The ends lost 1 base at V and 5 bases at J; junction bases unmatched: 11. The chain's CDR3 is CASSLGVGGMGHNEQFF. The DNA of the CDR3 is TGTGCCAGCAGCTTAGGGGTAGGGGGCATGGGGCACAATGAGCAGTTCTTC.

This chain connects TRBV2 to TRBJ2-3, with 10 bases aligning to TRBD2. Germline loops: CDR1 SNHLY, CDR2 FYNNEI. CDR3 length: 15 residues. Trimming at V came to 1 base and at J to 4 bases, leaving 2 bases not matched to a gene. The CDR3 DNA sequence: TGTGCCAGCAGTGAAGGGCTAGCGGGGGCAGATACGCAGTATTTT. Amino acid sequence: CASSEGLAGADTQYF.

Note on this clone: Other DNA sequences within the sample encode an identical CDR3. The V and J genes are TRBV20-1 and TRBJ2-5; D remains ambiguous. Germline values: CDR1 DFQATT, CDR2 SNEGSKA (reference sequence). This CDR3 spans 11 amino acids. Between the trimmed V and J ends, which lost 0 bases and 4 bases, there was a span of 3 bases. CDR3 protein: CSARDVETQYF. The CDR3 bases are TGCAGTGCTAGAGACGTAGAGACCCAGTACTTC.

This clone showed up just once. This sequence joins TRBV18 and TRBJ2-1; tentatively, D is TRBD2 (5 bases). The ends were cut back, 8 bases at V and 4 bases at J, with 12 bases in the middle. CDR1 is KGHSH, CDR2 LQKENI, per germline. The CDR3 length is 13 residues. The CDR3 sequence is CASQPRGYNEQFF. CDR3 nucleotides: TGTGCCAGCCAGCCCCGGGGATACAATGAGCAGTTCTTC.

CDR3 nucleotides: TGCAGTGCTAGTGCCCCGGACGAGCAGTACTTC. Amino acid sequence: CSASAPDEQYF. This sequence joins TRBV20-1 and TRBJ2-7, with D uncertain. Germline CDR1 reads DFQATT; CDR2 reads SNEGSKA (reference sequence). This CDR3 contains 11 residues. V gave up 3 bases and J gave up 5 bases, with 8 bases separating them.

The chain combines TRBV19 with TRBJ2-7; D gene ambiguous. Between the trimmed V and J ends, which lost 2 bases and 4 bases, there was a span of 9 bases. This CDR3 contains 13 residues. Looked up from germline, CDR1 is LNHDA and CDR2 is SQIVND (reference sequence). CDR3 DNA: TGTGCCAGTAGTATAAATAGAGTTTACGAGCAGTACTTC. Residues: CASSINRVYEQYF.